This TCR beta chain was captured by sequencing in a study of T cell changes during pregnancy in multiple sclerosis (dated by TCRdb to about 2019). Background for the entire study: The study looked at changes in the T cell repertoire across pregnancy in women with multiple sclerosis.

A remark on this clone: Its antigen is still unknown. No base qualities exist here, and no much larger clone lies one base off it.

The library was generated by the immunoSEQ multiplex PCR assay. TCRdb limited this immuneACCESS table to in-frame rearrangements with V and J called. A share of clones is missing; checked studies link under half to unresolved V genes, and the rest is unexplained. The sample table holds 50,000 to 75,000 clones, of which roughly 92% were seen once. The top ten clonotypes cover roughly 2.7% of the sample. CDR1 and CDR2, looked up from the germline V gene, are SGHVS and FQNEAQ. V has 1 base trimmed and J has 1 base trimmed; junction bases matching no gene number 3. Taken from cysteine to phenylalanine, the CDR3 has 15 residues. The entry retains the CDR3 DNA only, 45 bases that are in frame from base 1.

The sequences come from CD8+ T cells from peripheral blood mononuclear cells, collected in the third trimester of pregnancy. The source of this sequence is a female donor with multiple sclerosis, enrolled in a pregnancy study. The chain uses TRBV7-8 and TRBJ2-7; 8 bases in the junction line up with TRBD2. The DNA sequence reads TGTGCCAGCAGCTTAGTTGCGGGAGGTTCCTACGAGCAGTACTTC. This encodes CASSLVAGGSYEQYF.